The 15 T cell receptor beta chains presented below share a single source sample, sequenced in a study of blood T cell repertoires in COVID-19. Profiling relied on immunoSEQ multiplex PCR, and the TCRdb table lists in-frame clones only, not all of them. The sample yields 270,000 or so clones, about 89% seen once. Source material: peripheral blood. The origin of the receptors is a man aged 40-49 years with active or convalescent COVID-19.

The V gene is TRBV3-1 (or the pseudogene TRBV3-2), the J gene TRBJ1-1; D is unclear. The ends were cut back, 1 base at V and 1 base at J, with 4 bases in the middle. The germline V gene has CDR1 LGHDT and CDR2 YNNKEL (reference sequence). This CDR3 is 13 amino acids long. CDR3 sequence: CASSQVKNTEAFF. Written as DNA, the CDR3 is TGTGCCAGCAGCCAAGTTAAGAACACTGAAGCTTTCTTT.

The CDR3 bases are TGTGCCAGCTCACCACTTTTCGGACAGGGAGGAGGCTACACCTTC. It translates to CASSPLFGQGGGYTF. This chain joins TRBV18 and TRBJ1-2; 8 nucleotides line up with TRBD1. CDR3 length equals 15 residues. J gave up 8 bases and V 1 base, and 9 bases lay outside the gene matches. Germline values: CDR1 KGHSH, CDR2 LQKENI.

V and J are TRBV18 and TRBJ1-4; 7 positions agree with TRBD1. The junction had 7 bases not matched to a gene; V was cut back by 2 bases and J by 7 bases. CDR1 is KGHSH, CDR2 LQKENI, per germline. This CDR3 is 15 amino acids long. CDR3: CASSPSSRGSEKLFF. The CDR3 bases are TGTGCCAGCTCACCATCGTCCAGGGGGAGTGAAAAACTGTTTTTT.

In this sample, this clone turned up once. The chain employs TRBV7-9 and TRBJ1-1; D may be TRBD1 (6 bases). This CDR3 is built from 12 residues. Germline CDR1 and CDR2: SEHNR and FQNEAQ (reference sequence). V lost 1 base and J lost 8, with 8 bases in between. The CDR3 DNA sequence: TGTGCCAGCAGCTTAGGTACAGGGGAAGCTTTCTTT. This gives the protein CASSLGTGEAFF.

The chain combines TRBV7-9 with TRBJ1-1, with D maybe TRBD1 (6 bases). This CDR3 spans 17 amino acids. Between the trimmed V and J ends, which lost 5 bases and 0 bases, there was a span of 19 bases. The germline CDR1 and CDR2 sequences are SEHNR and FQNEAQ (reference sequence). CDR3 residues: CASSPGGRQSVNTEAFF. The CDR3 DNA reads as TGTGCCAGCAGCCCGGGGGGGCGGCAGTCTGTGAACACTGAAGCTTTCTTT.

The chain is built from TRBV19 and TRBJ1-6; 8 nucleotides match TRBD1. The length of the CDR3 is 14 residues. The ends lost 7 bases at V and 7 bases at J; junction bases unmatched: 6. Germline values: CDR1 LNHDA, CDR2 SQIVND (reference sequence). The CDR3 here is CASKGQGKNSPLHF. The CDR3 DNA reads TGTGCCAGTAAAGGACAGGGAAAAAATTCACCCCTCCACTTT.

The gene calls are TRBV29-1 and TRBJ2-7, with a possible D match to TRBD2 (6 bases). Between the trimmed V and J ends, which lost 1 base and 7 bases, there was a span of 11 bases. Germline-derived CDR1 and CDR2 are SQVTM and ANQGSEA. CDR3 length equals 12 residues. The CDR3 DNA follows: TGCAGCGTTGAAGTTCGGGGGTTTGAGCAGTACTTC. Translating it yields CSVEVRGFEQYF.

This chain uses TRBV6-2 or TRBV6-3 with TRBJ1-1; 7 nucleotides match TRBD1. The trim removed 6 bases at V and 5 bases at J, leaving 9 bases unmatched. Germline CDR1 is MNHEY and CDR2 is SVGEGT. The CDR3 consists of 14 residues. DNA for the CDR3: TGTGCCAGCAGCCCCACAGGGGACGGGACTGAAGCTTTCTTT. It encodes CASSPTGDGTEAFF.

The V gene is TRBV28, the J gene TRBJ2-3; 9 nucleotides agree with TRBD2. The germline V gene encodes CDR1 MDHEN and CDR2 SYDVKM. The CDR3 length is 14 residues. Trimming at V came to 3 bases and at J to 3 bases, leaving 1 base not matched to a gene. In nucleotides, the CDR3 is TGTGCCAGCAGTTTGAGCGGGAGGACAGATACGCAGTATTTT. Encoded protein: CASSLSGRTDTQYF. Full variable domain (missing parts from reference TRBV28 and TRBJ2-3): DVKVTQSSRYLVKRTGEKVFLECVQDMDHENMFWYRQDPGLGLRLIYFSYDVKMKEKGDIPEGYSVSREKKERFSLILESASTNQTSMYLCASSLSGRTDTQYFGPGTRLTVL.

The chain recombines TRBV6-5 with TRBJ1-1; TRBD1 agrees at 10 bases. With V trimmed by 6 bases and J by 5 bases, 3 bases remained unmatched. CDR3 size: 13 residues. Germline V gene sequence: CDR1 MNHEY, CDR2 SVGAGI. The CDR3: CASRRTGGTEAFF. In nucleotides, the CDR3 is TGTGCCAGCAGGCGGACAGGGGGTACTGAAGCTTTCTTT.

This chain links TRBV6-5 with TRBJ2-5; TRBD1 matches at 11 bases. V was clipped by 7 bases and J by 5 bases; unmatched bases: 9. There are 15 residues in the CDR3. CDR1 and CDR2 (germline): MNHEY, SVGAGI. This CDR3 reads CASNLRTGGLETQYF. CDR3 sequence (DNA): TGTGCCAGCAATCTCCGGACAGGGGGCCTGGAGACCCAGTACTTC.

The chain uses TRBV11-1 and TRBJ1-6, with unresolved D. The CDR3 totals 13 residues. CDR1 is SGHAT, CDR2 FQDESV, per germline (reference sequence). The germline V and J ends were trimmed by 3 bases and 10 bases, with 10 bases remaining between them. CDR3 sequence: CASSLSGISPLHF. In nucleotides, the CDR3 is TGTGCCAGCAGCTTGTCCGGGATCTCACCCCTCCACTTT.

The V and J genes are TRBV5-1 and TRBJ2-1; D perhaps matches TRBD2 (6 bases). CDR3 length equals 14 residues. Trimming took 6 bases from V and 9 from J, leaving 19 bases between them. CDR1 and CDR2 from the germline V gene are SGHRS and YFSETQ. The CDR3 nucleotides are TGCGCCAGCATTTCCGGGACTGGTCGTAGTGAGCAGTTCTTC. It encodes CASISGTGRSEQFF.

The genes are TRBV24-1 and TRBJ2-1; 7 bases are shared with TRBD2. Trimming removed 4 bases from V and 8 bases from J; junction bases left unmatched: 10. The germline CDR1 and CDR2 sequences are KGHDR and SFDVKD. The CDR3 consists of 15 residues. In DNA form, the CDR3 reads TGTGCCACCAGTGACGGAAGACTAGCATGGGATGAGCAGTTCTTC. Encoded protein: CATSDGRLAWDEQFF.

V and J are TRBV29-1 and TRBJ1-2, with 10 bases matching TRBD1. Per germline, CDR1 SQVTM and CDR2 ANQGSEA. CDR3 length: 14 amino acids. V was pared by 7 bases and J by 2 bases, with 7 bases of the junction left unmatched. CDR3 amino acids: CSAPKDRGNYGYTF. The CDR3, as DNA: TGCAGCGCCCCAAAGGACAGGGGGAACTATGGCTACACCTTC.